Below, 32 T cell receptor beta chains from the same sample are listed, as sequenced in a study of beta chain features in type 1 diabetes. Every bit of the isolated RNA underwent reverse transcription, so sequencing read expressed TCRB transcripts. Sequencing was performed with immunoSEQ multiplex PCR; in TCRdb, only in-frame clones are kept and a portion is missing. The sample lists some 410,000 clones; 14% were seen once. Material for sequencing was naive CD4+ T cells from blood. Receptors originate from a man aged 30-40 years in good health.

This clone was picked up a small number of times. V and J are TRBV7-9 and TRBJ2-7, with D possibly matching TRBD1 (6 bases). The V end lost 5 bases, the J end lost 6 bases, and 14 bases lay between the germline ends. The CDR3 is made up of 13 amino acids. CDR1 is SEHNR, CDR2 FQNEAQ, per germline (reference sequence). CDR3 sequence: CASSLQGWGEQYV. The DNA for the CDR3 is TGTGCCAGCAGCCTCCAGGGGTGGGGCGAGCAGTACGTC.

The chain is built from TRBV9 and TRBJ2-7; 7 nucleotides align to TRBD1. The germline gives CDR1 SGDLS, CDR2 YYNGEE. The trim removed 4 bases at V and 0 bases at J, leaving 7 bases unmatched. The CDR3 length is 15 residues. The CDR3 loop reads CASSPQGQFSYEQYF. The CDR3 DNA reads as TGTGCCAGCAGCCCCCAGGGACAGTTCTCCTACGAGCAGTACTTC.

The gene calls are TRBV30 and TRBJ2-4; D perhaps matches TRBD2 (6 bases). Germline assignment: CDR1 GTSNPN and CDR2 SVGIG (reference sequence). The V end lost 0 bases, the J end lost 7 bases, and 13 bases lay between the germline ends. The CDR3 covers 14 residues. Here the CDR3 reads CAWSVRLGGNIQYF. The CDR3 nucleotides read TGTGCCTGGAGTGTTAGGCTTGGGGGGAACATTCAGTACTTC.

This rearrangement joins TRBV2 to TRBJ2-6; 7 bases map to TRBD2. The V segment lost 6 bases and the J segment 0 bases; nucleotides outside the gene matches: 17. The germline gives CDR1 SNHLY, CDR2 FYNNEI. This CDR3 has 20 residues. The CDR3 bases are TGTGCCAGCAGAAGACTAGCTTCAAGGCACGTGAGCTCTGGGGCCAACGTCCTGACTTTC. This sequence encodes CASRRLASRHVSSGANVLTF.

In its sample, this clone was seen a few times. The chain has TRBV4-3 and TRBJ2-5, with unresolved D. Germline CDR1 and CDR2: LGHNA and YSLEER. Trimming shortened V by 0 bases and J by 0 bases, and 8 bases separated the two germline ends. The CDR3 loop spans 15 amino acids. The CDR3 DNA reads TGCGCCAGCAGCCAAGATCTCCTATACCAAGAGACCCAGTACTTC. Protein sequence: CASSQDLLYQETQYF.

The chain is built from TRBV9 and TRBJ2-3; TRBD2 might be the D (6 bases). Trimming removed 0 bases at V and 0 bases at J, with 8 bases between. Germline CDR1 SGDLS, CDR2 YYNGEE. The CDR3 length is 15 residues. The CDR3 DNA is TGTGCCAGCAGCGTAGATAGCGGTAGCACAGATACGCAGTATTTT. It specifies CASSVDSGSTDTQYF.

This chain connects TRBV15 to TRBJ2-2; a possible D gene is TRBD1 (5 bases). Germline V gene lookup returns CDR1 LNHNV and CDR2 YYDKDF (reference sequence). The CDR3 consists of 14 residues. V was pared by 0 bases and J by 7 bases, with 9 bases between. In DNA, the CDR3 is TGTGCCACCAGCAGAGATTTAGGGGTCGGGGAGCTGTTTTTT. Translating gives CATSRDLGVGELFF. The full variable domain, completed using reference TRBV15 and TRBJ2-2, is DAMVIQNPRYQVTQFGKPVTLSCSQTLNHNVMYWYQQKSSQAPKLLFHYYDKDFNNEADTPDNFQSRRPNTSFCFLDIRSPGLGDTAMYLCATSRDLGVGELFFGEGSRLTVL.

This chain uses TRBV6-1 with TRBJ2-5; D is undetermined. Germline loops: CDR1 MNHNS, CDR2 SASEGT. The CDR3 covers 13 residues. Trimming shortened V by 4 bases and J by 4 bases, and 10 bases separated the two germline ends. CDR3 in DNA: TGTGCCAGCAGTGCGACGGGTAGAGAGACCCAGTACTTC. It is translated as CASSATGRETQYF.

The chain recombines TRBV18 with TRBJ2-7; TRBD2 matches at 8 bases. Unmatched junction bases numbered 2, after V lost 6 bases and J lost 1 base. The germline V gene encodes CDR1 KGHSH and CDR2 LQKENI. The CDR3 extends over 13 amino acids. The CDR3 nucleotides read TGTGCCAGCTCTGTAGCGGGGTCCTACGAGCAGTACGTC. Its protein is CASSVAGSYEQYV.

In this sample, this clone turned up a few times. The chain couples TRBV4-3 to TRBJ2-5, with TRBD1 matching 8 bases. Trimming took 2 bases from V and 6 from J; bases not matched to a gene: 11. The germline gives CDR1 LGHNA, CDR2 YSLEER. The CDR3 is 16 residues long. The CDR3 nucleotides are TGCGCCAGCAGCCAACTCCCTAGGACAGGGCTGCAGACCCAGTACTTC. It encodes CASSQLPRTGLQTQYF.

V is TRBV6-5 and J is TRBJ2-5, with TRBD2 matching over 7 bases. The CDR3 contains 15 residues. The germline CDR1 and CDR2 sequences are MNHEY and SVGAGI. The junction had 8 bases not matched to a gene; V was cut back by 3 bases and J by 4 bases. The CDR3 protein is CASSYSQGGRETQYF. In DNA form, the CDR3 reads TGTGCCAGCAGTTATAGTCAGGGAGGGCGAGAGACCCAGTACTTC.

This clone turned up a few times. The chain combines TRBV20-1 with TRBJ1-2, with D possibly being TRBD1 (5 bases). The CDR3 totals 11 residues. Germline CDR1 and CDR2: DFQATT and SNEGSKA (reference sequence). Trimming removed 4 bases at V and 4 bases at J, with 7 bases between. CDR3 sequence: CSATGGYGYTF. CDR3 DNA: TGCAGTGCTACCGGGGGCTATGGCTACACCTTC.

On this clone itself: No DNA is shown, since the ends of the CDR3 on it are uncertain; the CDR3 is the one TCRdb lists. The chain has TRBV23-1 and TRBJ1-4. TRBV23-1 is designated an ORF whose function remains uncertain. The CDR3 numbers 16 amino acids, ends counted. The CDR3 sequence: CASSQGWRRLMKNCFF.

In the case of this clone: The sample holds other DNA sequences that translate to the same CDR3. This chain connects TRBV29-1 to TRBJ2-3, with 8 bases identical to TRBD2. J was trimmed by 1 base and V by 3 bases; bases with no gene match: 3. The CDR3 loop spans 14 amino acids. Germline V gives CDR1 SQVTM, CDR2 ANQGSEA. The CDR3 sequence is CSVEPGGGTDTQYF. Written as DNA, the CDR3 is TGCAGCGTTGAGCCGGGAGGGGGCACAGATACGCAGTATTTT.

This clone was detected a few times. The CDR3: CSAVPTSPVKDTQYF. The CDR3 nucleotides read TGCAGCGCCGTTCCGACTAGCCCAGTTAAAGATACGCAGTATTTT. This chain joins TRBV29-1 and TRBJ2-3, with TRBD2 matching over 7 bases. This CDR3 region has 15 residues. Trimming removed 7 bases from V and 5 bases from J; junction bases left unmatched: 15. The germline gives CDR1 SQVTM, CDR2 ANQGSEA.

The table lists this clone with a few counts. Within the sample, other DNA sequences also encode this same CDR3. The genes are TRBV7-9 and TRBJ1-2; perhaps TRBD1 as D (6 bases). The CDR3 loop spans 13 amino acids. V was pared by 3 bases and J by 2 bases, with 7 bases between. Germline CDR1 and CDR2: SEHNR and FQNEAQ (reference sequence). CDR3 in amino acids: CASSFGQNYGYTF. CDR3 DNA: TGTGCCAGCAGCTTCGGACAGAACTATGGCTACACCTTC.

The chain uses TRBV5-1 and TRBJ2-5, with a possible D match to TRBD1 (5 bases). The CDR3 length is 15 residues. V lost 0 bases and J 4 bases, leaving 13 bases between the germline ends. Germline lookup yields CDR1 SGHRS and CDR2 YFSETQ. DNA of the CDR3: TGCGCCAGCAGCTTGGGCTCCAGGGTCGGAGAGACCCAGTACTTC. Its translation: CASSLGSRVGETQYF.

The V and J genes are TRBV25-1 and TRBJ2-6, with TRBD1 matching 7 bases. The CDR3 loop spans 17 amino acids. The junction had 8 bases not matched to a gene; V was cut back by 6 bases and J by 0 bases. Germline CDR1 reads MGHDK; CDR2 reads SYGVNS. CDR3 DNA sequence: TGTGCCAGCAGATCGGACAGGACCAGCTCTGGGGCCAACGTCCTGACTTTC. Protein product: CASRSDRTSSGANVLTF.

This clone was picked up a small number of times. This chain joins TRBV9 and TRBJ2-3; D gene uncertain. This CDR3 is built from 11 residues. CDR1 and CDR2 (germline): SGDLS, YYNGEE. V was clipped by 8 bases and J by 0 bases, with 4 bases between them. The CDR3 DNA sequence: TGTGCCAGTGAGAGCACAGATACGCAGTATTTT. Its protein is CASESTDTQYF. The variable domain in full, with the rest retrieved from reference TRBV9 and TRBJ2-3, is DSGVTQTPKHLITATGQRVTLRCSPRSGDLSVYWYQQSLDQGLQFLIQYYNGEERAKGNILERFSAQQFPDLHSELNLSSLELGDSALYFCASESTDTQYFGPGTRLTVL.

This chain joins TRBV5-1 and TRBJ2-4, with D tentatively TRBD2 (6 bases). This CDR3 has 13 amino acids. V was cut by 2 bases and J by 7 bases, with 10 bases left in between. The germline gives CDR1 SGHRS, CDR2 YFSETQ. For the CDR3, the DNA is TGCGCCAGCAGCTTCGGGGGTTCCAACATTCAGTACTTC. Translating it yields CASSFGGSNIQYF.

The CDR3: CASSYSTPRGTEAFF. CDR3 bases: TGTGCCAGCAGTTACTCGACACCCCGTGGCACTGAAGCTTTCTTT. V and J are TRBV6-5 and TRBJ1-1, with no clear D. The germline gives CDR1 MNHEY, CDR2 SVGAGI. The CDR3 runs to 15 residues. The V and J ends lost 0 bases and 4 bases respectively, with 12 bases between them.

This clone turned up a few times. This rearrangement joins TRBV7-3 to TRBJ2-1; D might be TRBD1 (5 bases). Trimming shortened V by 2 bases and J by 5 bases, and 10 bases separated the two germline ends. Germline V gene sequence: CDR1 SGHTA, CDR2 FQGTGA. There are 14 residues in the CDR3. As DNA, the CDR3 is TGTGCCAGCAGCTTATGGGGCGCCGACAATGAGCAGTTCTTC. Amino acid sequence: CASSLWGADNEQFF. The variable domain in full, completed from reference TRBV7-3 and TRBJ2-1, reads GAGVSQTPSNKVTEKGKYVELRCDPISGHTALYWYRQSLGQGPEFLIYFQGTGAADDSGLPNDRFFAVRPEGSVSTLKIQRTERGDSAVYLCASSLWGADNEQFFGPGTRLTVL.

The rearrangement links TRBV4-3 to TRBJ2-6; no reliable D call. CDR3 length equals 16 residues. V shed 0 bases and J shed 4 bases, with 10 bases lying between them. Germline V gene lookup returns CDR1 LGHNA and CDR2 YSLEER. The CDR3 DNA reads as TGCGCCAGCAGCCAAGAATGGGCGTCCGGGGCCAACGTCCTGACTTTC. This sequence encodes CASSQEWASGANVLTF.

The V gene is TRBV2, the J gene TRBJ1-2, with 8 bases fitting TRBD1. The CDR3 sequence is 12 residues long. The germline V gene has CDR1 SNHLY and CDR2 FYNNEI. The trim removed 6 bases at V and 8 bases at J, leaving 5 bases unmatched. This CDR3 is CASSRDRQGYTF. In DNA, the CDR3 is TGTGCCAGCAGCAGGGACAGGCAGGGCTACACCTTC.

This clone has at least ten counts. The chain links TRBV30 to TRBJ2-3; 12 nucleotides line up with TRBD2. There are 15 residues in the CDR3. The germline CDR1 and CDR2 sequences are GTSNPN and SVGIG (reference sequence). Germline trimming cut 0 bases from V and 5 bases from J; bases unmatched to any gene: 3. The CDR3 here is CAWSVQGLAGDTQYF. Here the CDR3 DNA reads TGTGCCTGGAGTGTACAGGGACTAGCGGGAGATACGCAGTATTTT.

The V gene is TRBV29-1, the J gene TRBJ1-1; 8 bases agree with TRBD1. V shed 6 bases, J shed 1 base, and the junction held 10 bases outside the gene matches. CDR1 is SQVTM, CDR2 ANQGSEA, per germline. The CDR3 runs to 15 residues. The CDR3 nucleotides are TGCAGCGTGGTCCTACAGGGGGGAAGGAACACTGAAGCTTTCTTT. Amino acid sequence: CSVVLQGGRNTEAFF.

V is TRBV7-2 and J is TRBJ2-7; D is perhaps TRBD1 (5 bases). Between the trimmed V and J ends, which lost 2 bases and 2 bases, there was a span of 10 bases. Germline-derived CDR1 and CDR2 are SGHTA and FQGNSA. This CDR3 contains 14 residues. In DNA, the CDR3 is TGTGCCAGCAGCTTACGGCTGACAGCCTACGAGCAGTACGTC. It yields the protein CASSLRLTAYEQYV.

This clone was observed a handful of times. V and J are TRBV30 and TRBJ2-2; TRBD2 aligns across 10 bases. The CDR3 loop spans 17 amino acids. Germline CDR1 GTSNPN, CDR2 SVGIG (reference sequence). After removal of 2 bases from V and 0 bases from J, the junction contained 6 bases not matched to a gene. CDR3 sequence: CAWSPGSGRTNTGELFF. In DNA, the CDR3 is TGTGCCTGGAGTCCTGGTAGCGGGAGGACGAACACCGGGGAGCTGTTTTTT.

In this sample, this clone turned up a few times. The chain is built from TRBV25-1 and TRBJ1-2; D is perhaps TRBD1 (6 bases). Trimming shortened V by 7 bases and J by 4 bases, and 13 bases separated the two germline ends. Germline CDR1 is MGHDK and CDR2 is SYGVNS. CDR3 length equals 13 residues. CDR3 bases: TGTGCCAGCAAGTCAGGGGTAGGCTATGGCTACACCTTC. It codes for CASKSGVGYGYTF.

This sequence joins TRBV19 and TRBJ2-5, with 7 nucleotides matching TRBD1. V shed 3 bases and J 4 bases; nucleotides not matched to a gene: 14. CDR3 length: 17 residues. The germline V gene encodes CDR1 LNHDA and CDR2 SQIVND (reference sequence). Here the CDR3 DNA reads TGTGCCAGTAGTATCTTCGCGACAGGGAGAGGAGGAGAGACCCAGTACTTC. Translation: CASSIFATGRGGETQYF.

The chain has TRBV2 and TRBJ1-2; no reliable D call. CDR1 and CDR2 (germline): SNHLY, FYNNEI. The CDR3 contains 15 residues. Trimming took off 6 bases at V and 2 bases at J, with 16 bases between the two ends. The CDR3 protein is CASSKSMTANYGYTF. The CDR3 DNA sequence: TGTGCCAGCAGCAAGAGCATGACGGCGAACTATGGCTACACCTTC.

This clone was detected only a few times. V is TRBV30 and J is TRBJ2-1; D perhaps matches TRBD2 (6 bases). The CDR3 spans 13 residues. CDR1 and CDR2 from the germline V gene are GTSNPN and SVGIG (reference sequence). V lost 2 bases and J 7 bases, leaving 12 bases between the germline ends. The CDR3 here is CAWSLVEGNEQFF. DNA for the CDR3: TGTGCCTGGAGTTTAGTGGAGGGTAATGAGCAGTTCTTC.